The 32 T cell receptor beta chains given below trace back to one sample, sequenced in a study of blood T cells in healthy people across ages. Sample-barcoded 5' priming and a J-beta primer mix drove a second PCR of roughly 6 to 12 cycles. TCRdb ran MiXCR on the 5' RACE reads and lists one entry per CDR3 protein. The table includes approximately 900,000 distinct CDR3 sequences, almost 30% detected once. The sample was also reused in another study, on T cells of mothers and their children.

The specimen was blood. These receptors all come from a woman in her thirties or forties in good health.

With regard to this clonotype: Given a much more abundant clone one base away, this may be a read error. The CDR3 protein is CASTYRDRVNNEQYF. CDR3 bases: TGTGCCAGCACGTACCGGGACAGGGTCAACAATGAGCAGTACTTC. The rearrangement links TRBV2 to TRBJ2-7; 9 nucleotides match TRBD1. Trimming took 7 bases from V and 7 from J; bases not matched to a gene: 14. This CDR3 comprises 15 residues. CDR1 is SNHLY, CDR2 FYNNEI, per germline. The variable domain in full, completed from reference TRBV2 and TRBJ2-7, reads EPEVTQTPSHQVTQMGQEVILRCVPISNHLYFYWYRQILGQKVEFLVSFYNNEISEKSEIFDDQFSVERPDGSNFTLKIRSTKLEDSAMYFCASTYRDRVNNEQYFGPGTRLTVT.

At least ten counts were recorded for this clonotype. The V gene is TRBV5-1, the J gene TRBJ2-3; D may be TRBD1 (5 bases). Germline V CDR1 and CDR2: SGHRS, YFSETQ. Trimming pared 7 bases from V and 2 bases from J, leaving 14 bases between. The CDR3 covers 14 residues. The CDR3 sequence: CASGEGVPTDTQYF. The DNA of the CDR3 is TGCGCCAGCGGCGAAGGGGTTCCCACAGATACGCAGTATTTT.

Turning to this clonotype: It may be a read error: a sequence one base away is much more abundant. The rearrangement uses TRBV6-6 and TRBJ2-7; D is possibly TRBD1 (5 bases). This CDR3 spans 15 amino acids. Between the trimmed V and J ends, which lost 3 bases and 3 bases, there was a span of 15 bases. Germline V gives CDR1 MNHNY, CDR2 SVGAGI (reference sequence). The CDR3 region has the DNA TGTGCCAGCAGTTATTATGTAGTGCAGGGCTACGAGCAGTACTTC. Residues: CASSYYVVQGYEQYF.

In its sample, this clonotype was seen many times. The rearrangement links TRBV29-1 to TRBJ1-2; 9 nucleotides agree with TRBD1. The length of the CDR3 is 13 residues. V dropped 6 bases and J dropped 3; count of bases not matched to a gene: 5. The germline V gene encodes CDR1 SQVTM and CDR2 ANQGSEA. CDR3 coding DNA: TGCAGCGTCAGGGACAGGGAGGACTATGGCTACACCTTC. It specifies CSVRDREDYGYTF.

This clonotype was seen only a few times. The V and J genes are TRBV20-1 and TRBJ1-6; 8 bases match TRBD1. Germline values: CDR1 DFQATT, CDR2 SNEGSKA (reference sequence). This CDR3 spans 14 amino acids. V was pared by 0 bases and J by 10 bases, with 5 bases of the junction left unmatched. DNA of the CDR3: TGCAGTGCTAGAGAAGACAGGGGAAGGTCACCCCTCCACTTT. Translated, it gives CSAREDRGRSPLHF.

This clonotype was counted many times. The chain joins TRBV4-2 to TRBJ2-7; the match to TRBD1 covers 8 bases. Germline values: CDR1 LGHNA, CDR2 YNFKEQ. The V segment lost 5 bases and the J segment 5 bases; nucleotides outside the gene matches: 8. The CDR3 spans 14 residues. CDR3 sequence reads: CASSSGQGWNEQYF. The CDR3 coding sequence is TGTGCCAGCAGCAGCGGACAGGGCTGGAACGAGCAGTACTTC.

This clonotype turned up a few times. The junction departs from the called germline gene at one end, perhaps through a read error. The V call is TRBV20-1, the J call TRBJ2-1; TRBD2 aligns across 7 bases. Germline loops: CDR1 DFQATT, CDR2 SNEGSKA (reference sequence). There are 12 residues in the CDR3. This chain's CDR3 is CSSSGPFDEQFF. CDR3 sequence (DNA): TGCAGTTCTAGCGGCCCCTTTGATGAGCAGTTCTTC.

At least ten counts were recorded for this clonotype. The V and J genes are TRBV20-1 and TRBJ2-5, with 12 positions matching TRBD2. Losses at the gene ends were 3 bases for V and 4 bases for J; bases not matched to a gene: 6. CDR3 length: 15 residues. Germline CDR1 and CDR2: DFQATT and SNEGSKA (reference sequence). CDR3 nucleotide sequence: TGCAGTGCTAGCCCGCCTAGCGGGGGGGCAGAGACCCAGTACTTC. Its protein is CSASPPSGGAETQYF.

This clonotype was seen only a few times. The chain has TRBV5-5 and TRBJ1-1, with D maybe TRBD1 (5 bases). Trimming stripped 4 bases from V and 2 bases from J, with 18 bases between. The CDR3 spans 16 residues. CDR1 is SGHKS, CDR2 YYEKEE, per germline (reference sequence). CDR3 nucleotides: TGTGCCAGCAGCCCCCTGGGGCAGGTGACCAACACTGAAGCTTTCTTT. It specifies CASSPLGQVTNTEAFF.

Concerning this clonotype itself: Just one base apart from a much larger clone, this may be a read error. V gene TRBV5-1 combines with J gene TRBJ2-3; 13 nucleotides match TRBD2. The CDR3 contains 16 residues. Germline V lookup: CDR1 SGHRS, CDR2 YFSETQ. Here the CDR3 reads CAGRTSGGLGTDTQYF. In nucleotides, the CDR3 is TGCGCCGGCAGGACTAGCGGGGGATTGGGCACAGATACGCAGTATTTT.

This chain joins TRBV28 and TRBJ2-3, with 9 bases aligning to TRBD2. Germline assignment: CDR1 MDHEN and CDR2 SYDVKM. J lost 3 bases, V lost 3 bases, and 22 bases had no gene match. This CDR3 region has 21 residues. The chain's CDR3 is CASSFPLPYSSVAGATDTQYF. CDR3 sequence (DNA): TGTGCCAGCAGTTTCCCACTACCTTACTCCTCGGTAGCGGGGGCAACAGATACGCAGTATTTT.

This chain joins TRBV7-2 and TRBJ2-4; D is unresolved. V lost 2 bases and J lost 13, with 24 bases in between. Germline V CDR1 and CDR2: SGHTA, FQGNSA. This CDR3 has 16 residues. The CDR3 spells CASSLNWARPYNEQYF. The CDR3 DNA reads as TGTGCCAGCAGCTTAAATTGGGCTAGGCCCTACAATGAGCAGTACTTC.

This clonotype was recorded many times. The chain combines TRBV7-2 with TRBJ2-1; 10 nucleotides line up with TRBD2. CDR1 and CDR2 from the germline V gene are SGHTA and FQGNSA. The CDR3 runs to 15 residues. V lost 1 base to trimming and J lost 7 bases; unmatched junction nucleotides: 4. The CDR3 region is CASSLDSGGRNEQFF. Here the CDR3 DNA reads TGTGCCAGCAGCTTAGATAGCGGGGGGAGGAATGAGCAGTTCTTC.

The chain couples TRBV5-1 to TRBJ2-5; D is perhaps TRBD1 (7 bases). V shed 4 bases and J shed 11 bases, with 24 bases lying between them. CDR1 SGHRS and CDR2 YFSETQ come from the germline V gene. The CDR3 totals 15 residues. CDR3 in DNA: TGCGCCAGCAGCCCTGCGGGACAGAAGGGGAATGAGCAGTACTTC. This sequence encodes CASSPAGQKGNEQYF. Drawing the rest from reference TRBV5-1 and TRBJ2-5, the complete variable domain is KAGVTQTPRYLIKTRGQQVTLSCSPISGHRSVSWYQQTPGQGLQFLFEYFSETQRNKGNFPGRFSGRQFSNSRSEMNVSTLELGDSALYLCASSPAGQKGNEQYFGPGTRLLVL.

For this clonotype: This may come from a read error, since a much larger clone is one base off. The DNA of the CDR3 is TGTGCCACCAGTGATCCAAGCAGGGGGGCAAGGAAAAAACTGTTTTTT. Amino acid sequence: CATSDPSRGARKKLFF. The rearrangement links TRBV24-1 to TRBJ1-4; 7 nucleotides line up with TRBD1. Trimming cost V 3 bases and J 9 bases; bases outside gene matches: 12. CDR1 is KGHDR, CDR2 SFDVKD, per germline. This CDR3 spans 16 amino acids.

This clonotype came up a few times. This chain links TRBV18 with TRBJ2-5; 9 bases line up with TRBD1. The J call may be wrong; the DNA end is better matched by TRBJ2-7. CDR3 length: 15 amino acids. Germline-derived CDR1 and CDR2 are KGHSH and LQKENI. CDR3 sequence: CASSPPGQGVGEQYF. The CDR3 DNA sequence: TGTGCCAGCTCACCACCGGGACAGGGAGTAGGCGAGCAGTACTTC.

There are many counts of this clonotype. CDR3 region: CASSYSTGTGLSPLHF. CDR3 bases: TGTGCCAGCAGTTACTCGACCGGGACAGGCCTTTCACCCCTCCACTTT. V is TRBV6-5 and J is TRBJ1-6; 8 bases map to TRBD1. V was clipped by 0 bases and J by 9 bases; unmatched bases: 7. CDR1 and CDR2 (germline): MNHEY, SVGAGI. The CDR3 extends over 16 amino acids.

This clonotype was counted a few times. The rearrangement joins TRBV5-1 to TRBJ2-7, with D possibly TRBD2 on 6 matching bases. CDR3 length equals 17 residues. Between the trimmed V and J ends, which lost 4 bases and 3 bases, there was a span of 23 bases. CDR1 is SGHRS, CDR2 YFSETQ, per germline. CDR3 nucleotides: TGCGCCAGCAGCCTTCCAACGTCGGAGGGTTCCAGCTACGAGCAGTACTTC. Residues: CASSLPTSEGSSYEQYF. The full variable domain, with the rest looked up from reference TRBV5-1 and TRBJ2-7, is KAGVTQTPRYLIKTRGQQVTLSCSPISGHRSVSWYQQTPGQGLQFLFEYFSETQRNKGNFPGRFSGRQFSNSRSEMNVSTLELGDSALYLCASSLPTSEGSSYEQYFGPGTRLTVT.

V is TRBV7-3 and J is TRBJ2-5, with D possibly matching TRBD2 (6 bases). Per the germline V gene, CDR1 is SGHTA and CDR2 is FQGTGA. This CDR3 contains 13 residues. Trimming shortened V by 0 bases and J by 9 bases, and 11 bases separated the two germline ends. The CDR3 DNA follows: TGTGCCAGCAGCTTAACCGGAGGGGAGGCCCAGTACTTC. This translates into CASSLTGGEAQYF.

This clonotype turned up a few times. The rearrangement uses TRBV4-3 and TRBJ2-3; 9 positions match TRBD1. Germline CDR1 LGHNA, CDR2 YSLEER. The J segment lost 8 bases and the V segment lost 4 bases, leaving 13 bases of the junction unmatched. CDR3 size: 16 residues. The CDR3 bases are TGCGCCAGCAGCCCGGTCCCGGGACAGGGAGCAGGTACGCAGTATTTT. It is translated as CASSPVPGQGAGTQYF.

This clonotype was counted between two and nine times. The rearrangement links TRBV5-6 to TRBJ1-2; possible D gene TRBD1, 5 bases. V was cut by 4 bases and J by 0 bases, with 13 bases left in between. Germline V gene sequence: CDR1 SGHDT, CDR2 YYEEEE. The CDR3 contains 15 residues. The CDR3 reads CASSPPGRANYGYTF. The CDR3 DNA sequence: TGTGCCAGCAGCCCCCCGGGACGGGCTAACTATGGCTACACCTTC. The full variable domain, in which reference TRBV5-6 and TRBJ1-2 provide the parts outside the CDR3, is DAGVTQSPTHLIKTRGQQVTLRCSPKSGHDTVSWYQQALGQGPQFIFQYYEEEERQRGNFPDRFSGHQFPNYSSELNVNALLLGDSALYLCASSPPGRANYGYTFGSGTRLTVV.

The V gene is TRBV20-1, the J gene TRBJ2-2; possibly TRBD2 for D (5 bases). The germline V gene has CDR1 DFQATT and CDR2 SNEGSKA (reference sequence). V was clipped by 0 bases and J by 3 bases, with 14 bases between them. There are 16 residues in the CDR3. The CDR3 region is CSARDLRTADTGELFF. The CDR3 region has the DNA TGCAGTGCTAGAGATCTCCGGACTGCGGACACCGGGGAGCTGTTTTTT.

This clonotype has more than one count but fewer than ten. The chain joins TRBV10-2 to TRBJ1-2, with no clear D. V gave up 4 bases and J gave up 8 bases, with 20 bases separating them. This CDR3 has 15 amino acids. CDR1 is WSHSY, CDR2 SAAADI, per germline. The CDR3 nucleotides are TGCGCCAGCAGTGGTCCAGGAGACACTACTCGGGGCTACACCTTC. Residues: CASSGPGDTTRGYTF.

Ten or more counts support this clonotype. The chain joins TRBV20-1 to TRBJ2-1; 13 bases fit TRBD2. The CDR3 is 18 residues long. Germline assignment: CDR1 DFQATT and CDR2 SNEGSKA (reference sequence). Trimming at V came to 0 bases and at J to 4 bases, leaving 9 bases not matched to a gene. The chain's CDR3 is CSARDSALAGGLYNEQFF. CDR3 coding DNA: TGCAGTGCTAGAGATAGTGCACTAGCGGGGGGGCTTTACAATGAGCAGTTCTTC.

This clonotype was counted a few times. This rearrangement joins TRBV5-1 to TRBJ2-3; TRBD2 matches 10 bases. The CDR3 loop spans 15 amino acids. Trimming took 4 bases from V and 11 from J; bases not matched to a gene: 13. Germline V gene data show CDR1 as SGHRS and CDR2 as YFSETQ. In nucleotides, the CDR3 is TGCGCCAGCAGCCCCTCTAGCGGGGGCGCCATTAAGCAGTATTTT. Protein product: CASSPSSGGAIKQYF.

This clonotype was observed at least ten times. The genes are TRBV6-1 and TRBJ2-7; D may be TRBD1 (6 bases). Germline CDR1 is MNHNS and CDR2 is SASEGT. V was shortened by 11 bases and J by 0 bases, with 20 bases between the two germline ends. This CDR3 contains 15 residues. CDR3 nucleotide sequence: TGTGCCGCTACTCACTCCATGGACAGCTCCTACGAGCAGTACTTC. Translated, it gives CAATHSMDSSYEQYF.

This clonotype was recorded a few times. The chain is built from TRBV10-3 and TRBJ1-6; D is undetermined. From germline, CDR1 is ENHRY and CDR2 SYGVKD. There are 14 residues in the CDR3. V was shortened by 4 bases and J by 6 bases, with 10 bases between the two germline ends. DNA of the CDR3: TGTGCCATCAGTGTTGTAGGAGTTAATTCACCCCTCCACTTT. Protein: CAISVVGVNSPLHF.

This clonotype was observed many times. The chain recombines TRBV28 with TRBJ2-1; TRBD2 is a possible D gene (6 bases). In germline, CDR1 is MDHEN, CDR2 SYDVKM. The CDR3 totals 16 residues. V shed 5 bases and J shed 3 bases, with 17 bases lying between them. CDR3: CASSTIGGWDYNEQFF. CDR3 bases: TGTGCCAGCAGTACCATCGGGGGTTGGGACTACAATGAGCAGTTCTTC.

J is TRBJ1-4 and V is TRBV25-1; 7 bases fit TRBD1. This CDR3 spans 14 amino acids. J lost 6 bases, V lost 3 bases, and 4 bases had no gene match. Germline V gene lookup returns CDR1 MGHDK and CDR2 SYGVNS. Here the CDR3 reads CASSETGYYEKLFF. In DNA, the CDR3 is TGTGCCAGCAGTGAGACAGGGTATTATGAAAAACTGTTTTTT.

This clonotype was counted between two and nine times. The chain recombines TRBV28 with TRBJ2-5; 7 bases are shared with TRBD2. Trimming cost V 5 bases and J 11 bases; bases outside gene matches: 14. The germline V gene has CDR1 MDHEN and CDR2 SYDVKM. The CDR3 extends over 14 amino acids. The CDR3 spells CASSPRRGDVEQYF. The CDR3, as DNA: TGTGCCAGCAGTCCTCGCCGGGGGGATGTAGAGCAGTACTTC.

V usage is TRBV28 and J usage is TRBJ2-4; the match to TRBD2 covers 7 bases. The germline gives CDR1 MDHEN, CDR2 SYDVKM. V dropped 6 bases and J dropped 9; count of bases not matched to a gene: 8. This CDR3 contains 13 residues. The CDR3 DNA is TGTGCCAGCAGGACGGGGCCGGGGGGCATTCAGTACTTC. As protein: CASRTGPGGIQYF.

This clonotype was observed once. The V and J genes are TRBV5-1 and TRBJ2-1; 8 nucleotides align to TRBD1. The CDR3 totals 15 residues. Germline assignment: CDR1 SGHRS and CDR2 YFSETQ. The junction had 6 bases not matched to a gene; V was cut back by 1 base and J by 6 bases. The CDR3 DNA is TGCGCCAGCAGCTTGCCGACAGGGGTTGCCAATGAGCAGTTCTTC. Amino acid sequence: CASSLPTGVANEQFF.